The T cell receptor beta chain described here comes from a study of blood T cells in healthy people across ages. Per germline, CDR1 LGHDT and CDR2 YNNKEL (reference sequence). This CDR3 spans 15 amino acids. The ends lost 4 bases at V and 3 bases at J; junction bases unmatched: 5. General observations from the study: Greater diversity and more naive CD4+ cells were seen in long-lived donors than in aged donors.

The authors ran a second PCR of 7 to 11 cycles using a sample-barcoded 5' primer and a J-beta primer mix. TCRdb independently ran MiXCR on the 5' RACE reads; one entry per CDR3 protein. The table shows about 720,000 distinct CDR3 sequences, with 22% occurring only once. Total RNA amounts of at least 5.5 micrograms were extracted per sample. This clonotype was found a few times. Its antigen is not identified. The source is a man between 70 and 80 years old in good health. The chain carries TRBV3-1 and TRBJ2-4; 8 nucleotides line up with TRBD2. The sequencing sample was made of blood. In DNA form, the CDR3 reads TGTGCCAGCAGCCTTGCCGGGACTAGCAAAAACATTCAGTACTTC. This codes for CASSLAGTSKNIQYF. The full variable domain, completed using reference TRBV3-1 and TRBJ2-4, is DTAVSQTPKYLVTQMGNDKSIKCEQNLGHDTMYWYKQDSKKFLKIMFSYNNKELIINETVPNRFSPKSPDKAHLNLHINSLELGDSAVYFCASSLAGTSKNIQYFGAGTRLSVL.